The following is a T cell receptor beta chain sequence with its context. This same CDR3 is encoded by further DNA sequences in the sample. These data come from a study of shared clonotypes between healthy human individuals. The repertoire was sequenced with immunoSEQ multiplex PCR; TCRdb's copy has only in-frame clones and lacks some. The profile covers some 1 million clones, with about 77% appearing a single time and over 1.3% taken by the ten largest. The clonotype comes from a man aged 18 to 29 in good health. The specimen sequenced was memory CD4+ T cells sorted from blood. Subset of the sample: CD45RA-negative fraction.

CDR3 loop: CASSLGENSPLHF. The CDR3 DNA follows: TGTGCCAGCAGCTTGGGGGAGAATTCACCCCTCCACTTT. The rearrangement uses TRBV5-4 and TRBJ1-6; D gene unclear. The CDR3 length is 13 residues. The V gene lost 0 bases and the J gene lost 7 bases, with 5 bases spanning the gap. The germline CDR1 and CDR2 sequences are SGHNT and YYREEE (reference sequence).